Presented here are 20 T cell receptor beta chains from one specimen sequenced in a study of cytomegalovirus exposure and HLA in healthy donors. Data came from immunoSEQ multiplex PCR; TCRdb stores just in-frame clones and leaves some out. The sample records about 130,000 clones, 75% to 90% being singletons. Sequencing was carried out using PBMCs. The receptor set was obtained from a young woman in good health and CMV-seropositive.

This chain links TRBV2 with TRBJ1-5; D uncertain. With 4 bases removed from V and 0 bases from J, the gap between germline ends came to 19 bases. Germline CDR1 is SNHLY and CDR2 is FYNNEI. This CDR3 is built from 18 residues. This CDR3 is CASSGPLYQAYSNQPQHF. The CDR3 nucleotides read TGTGCCAGCAGTGGCCCCCTGTATCAGGCATATAGCAATCAGCCCCAGCATTTT.

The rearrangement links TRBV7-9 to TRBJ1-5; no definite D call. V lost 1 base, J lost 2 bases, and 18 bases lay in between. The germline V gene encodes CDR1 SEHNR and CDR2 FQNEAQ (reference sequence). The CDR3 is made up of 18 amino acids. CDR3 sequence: CASSLEVTTSGGNQPQHF. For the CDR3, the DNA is TGTGCCAGCAGCTTAGAGGTCACTACGTCCGGGGGCAATCAGCCCCAGCATTTT.

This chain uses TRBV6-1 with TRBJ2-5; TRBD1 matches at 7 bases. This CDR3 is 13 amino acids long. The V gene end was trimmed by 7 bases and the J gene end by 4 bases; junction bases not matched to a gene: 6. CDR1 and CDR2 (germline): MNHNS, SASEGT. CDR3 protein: CASIPTGTETQYF. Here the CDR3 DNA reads TGTGCCAGCATCCCGACAGGGACAGAGACCCAGTACTTC.

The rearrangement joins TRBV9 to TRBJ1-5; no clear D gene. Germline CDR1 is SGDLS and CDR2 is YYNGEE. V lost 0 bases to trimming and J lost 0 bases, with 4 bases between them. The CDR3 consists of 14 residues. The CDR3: CASSVDYSNQPQHF. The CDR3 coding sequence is TGTGCCAGCAGCGTAGATTATAGCAATCAGCCCCAGCATTTT.

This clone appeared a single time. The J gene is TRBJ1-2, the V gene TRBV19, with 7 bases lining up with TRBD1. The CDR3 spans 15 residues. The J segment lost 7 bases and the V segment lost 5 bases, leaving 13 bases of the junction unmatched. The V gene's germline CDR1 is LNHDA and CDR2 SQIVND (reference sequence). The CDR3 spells CASSWSVEGALGYTF. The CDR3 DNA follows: TGTGCCAGTAGTTGGTCGGTGGAGGGGGCGCTTGGCTACACCTTC.

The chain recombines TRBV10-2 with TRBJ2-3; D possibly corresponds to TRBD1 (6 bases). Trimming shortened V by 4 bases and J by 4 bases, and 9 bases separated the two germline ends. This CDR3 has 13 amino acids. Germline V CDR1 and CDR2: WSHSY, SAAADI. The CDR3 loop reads CASSGAGADTQYF. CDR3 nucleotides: TGCGCCAGCAGTGGGGCAGGGGCAGATACGCAGTATTTT.

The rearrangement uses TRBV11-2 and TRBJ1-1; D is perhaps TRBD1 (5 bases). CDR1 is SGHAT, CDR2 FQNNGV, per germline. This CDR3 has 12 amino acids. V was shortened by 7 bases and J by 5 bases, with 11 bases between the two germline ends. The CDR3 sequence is CASTWGSTEAFF. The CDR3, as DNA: TGTGCCAGCACGTGGGGCTCGACTGAAGCTTTCTTT.

The CDR3 DNA reads as TGTGCCAGCAGTGAACTAGGGACAGGGGGGCAGTCGGCGTATTTT. Translated, it gives CASSELGTGGQSAYF. The V gene is TRBV2, the J gene TRBJ2-3; 11 bases fit TRBD1. The CDR3 loop spans 15 amino acids. CDR1 is SNHLY and CDR2 is FYNNEI in the germline V gene. The V and J ends lost 2 bases and 14 bases, in that order; junction bases with no gene match: 12.

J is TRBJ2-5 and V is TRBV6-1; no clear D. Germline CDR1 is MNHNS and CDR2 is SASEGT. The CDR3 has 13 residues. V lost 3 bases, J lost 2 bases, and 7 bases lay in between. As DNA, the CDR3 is TGTGCCAGCAGTGAGTATCTGCAAGAGACCCAGTACTTC. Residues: CASSEYLQETQYF.

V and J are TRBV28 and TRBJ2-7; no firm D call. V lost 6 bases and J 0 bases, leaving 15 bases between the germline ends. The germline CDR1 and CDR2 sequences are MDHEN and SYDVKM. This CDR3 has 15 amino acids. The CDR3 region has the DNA TGTGCCAGCAGCACTCTGGGCCGCAGCTCCTACGAGCAGTACTTC. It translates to CASSTLGRSSYEQYF.

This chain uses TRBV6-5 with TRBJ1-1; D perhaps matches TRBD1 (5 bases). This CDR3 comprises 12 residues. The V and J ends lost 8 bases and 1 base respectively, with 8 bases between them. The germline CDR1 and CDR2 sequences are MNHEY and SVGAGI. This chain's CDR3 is CASRTGNTEAFF. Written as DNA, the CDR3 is TGTGCCAGCCGAACAGGGAACACTGAAGCTTTCTTT.

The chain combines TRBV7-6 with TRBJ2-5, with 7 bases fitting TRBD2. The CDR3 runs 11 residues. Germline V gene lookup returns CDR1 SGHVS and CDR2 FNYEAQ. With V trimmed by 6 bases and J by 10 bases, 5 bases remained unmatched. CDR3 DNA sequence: TGTGCCAGCAGTCGGACGGGAGGCCAGTACTTC. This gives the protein CASSRTGGQYF.

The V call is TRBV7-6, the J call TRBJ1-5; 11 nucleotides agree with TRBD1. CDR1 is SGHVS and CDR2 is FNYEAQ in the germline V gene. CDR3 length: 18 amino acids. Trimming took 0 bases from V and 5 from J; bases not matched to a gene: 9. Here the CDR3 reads CASSLAFPGQGDHQPQHF. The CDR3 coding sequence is TGTGCCAGCAGCTTAGCCTTTCCGGGACAGGGGGATCATCAGCCCCAGCATTTT.

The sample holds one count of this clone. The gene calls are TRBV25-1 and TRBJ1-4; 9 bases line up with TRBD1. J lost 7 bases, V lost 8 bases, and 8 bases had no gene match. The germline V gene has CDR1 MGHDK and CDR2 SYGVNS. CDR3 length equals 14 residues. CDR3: CASGTGLFGEKLFF. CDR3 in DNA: TGTGCCAGCGGGACAGGGCTTTTCGGTGAAAAACTGTTTTTT.

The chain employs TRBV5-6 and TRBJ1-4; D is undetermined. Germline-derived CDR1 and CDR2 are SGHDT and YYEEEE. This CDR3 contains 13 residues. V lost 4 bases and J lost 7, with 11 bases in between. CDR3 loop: CASSTHGGEKLFF. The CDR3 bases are TGTGCCAGCAGCACCCACGGCGGTGAAAAACTGTTTTTT.

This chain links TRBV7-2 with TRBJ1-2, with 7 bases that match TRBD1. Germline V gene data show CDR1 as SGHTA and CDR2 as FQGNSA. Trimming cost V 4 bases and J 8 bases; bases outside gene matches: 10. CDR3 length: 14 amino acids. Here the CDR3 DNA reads TGTGCCAGCAGCTATTCTTTCAGGGGGACAGGCTACACCTTC. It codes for CASSYSFRGTGYTF.

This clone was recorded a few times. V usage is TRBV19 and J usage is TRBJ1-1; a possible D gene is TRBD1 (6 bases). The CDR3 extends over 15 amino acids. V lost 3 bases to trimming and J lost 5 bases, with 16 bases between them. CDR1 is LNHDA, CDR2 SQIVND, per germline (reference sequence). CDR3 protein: CASSIGTRGRTEAFF. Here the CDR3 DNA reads TGTGCCAGTAGTATTGGGACGCGGGGGCGGACTGAAGCTTTCTTT.

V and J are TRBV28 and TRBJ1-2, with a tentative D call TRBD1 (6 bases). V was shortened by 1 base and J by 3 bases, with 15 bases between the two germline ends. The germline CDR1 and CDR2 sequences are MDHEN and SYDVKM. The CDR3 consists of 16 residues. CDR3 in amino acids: CASSLYRGALDYGYTF. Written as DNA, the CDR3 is TGTGCCAGCAGTTTATATCGGGGGGCCCTGGACTATGGCTACACCTTC.

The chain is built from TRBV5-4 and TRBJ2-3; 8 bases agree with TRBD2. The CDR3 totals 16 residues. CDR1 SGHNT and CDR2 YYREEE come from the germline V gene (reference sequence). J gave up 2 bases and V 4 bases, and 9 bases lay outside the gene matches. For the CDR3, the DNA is TGTGCCAGCAGCCCGGGGGGGGAACGCCCCACAGATACGCAGTATTTT. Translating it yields CASSPGGERPTDTQYF.

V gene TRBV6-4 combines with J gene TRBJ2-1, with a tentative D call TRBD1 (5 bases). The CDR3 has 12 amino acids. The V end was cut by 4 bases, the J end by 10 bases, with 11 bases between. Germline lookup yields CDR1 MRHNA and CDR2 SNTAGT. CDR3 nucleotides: TGTGCCAGCAGTGGCGACAGAAACGAGCAGTTCTTC. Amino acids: CASSGDRNEQFF.